A selection of T cell receptor beta chains follows, all from one sample in a study of Ad26.COV2.S vaccination and SARS-CoV-2 variants. Data came from immunoSEQ multiplex PCR; TCRdb stores just in-frame clones and leaves some out. The profile shows hundreds of thousands of clones, around 89% of them singletons. The material sequenced was peripheral blood, taken in a trial of Ad26.COV2.S vaccine versus placebo. The receptors were gathered from a person aged 18-65 years who received the Ad26.COV2.S COVID-19 vaccine or a placebo. Both conserved end residues are part of each CDR3. Fields, in order: CDR3 DNA, CDR3 protein, J gene, D gene, clone size, V gene. A D gene is named only where the DNA matches it firmly. Not every row has a clone size; where given, it reads once, few, many or a size class.

TGTGCCAGCAGTGAACAGGGATACGAGCAGTACTTC,CASSEQGYEQYF,TRBJ2-7,NA,NA,TRBV6-1
TGTGCCAGCAGTTTACGACAGGGGGCTAACTACGAGCAGTACTTC,CASSLRQGANYEQYF,TRBJ2-7,TRBD1,NA,TRBV6-5
TGTGCCAGCAGCTCTCGGGGGGGCCTCGACGAGCAGTACTTC,CASSSRGGLDEQYF,TRBJ2-7,TRBD2,NA,TRBV5-4
TGTGCCAGCAGCTTAGAAGGGCCGAACACCTCGGGAGAGCAGTACTTC,CASSLEGPNTSGEQYF,TRBJ2-7,NA,NA,TRBV11-2
TGTGCCAGTACCCCCACCCAACAGGGGCCTTTCTATGGCTACACCTTC,CASTPTQQGPFYGYTF,TRBJ1-2,TRBD1,NA,TRBV19
TGTGCCAGCAGCTTAGAGGGGTTCGCCGGGGAGCTGTTTTTT,CASSLEGFAGELFF,TRBJ2-2,NA,few,TRBV7-9
TGTGCCAGCAGCCAAGTCTGGGGAAACTCTGGAAACACCATATATTTT,CASSQVWGNSGNTIYF,TRBJ1-3,NA,NA,TRBV3-1/TRBV3-2
TGTGCCAGCAGCCAGTCCCCTGGTAAGGAGACCCAGTACTTC,CASSQSPGKETQYF,TRBJ2-5,NA,NA,TRBV7-9
TGTGCCAGCAGGCCTGACAGAGGCCGGGGAAAACTGTTTTTT,CASRPDRGRGKLFF,TRBJ1-4,NA,NA,TRBV27
TGTGCCTGGGTAGGGACTAGCGGGGTGGAGTTCTTC,CAWVGTSGVEFF,TRBJ2-1,TRBD2,once,TRBV30